This T cell receptor (beta chain) was found in a study of blood T cells in healthy people across ages (dated by TCRdb to between 2014 and 2016). Context from the whole study: In model experiments, template switching captured about one uniquely barcoded TCR beta cDNA molecule for every two T cells. Donors were grouped into four age groups: young (average approximately 15 years), middle-aged (around 39), aged (62) and long-lived (around 80). To avoid experimental bias, donors of different ages were spread randomly across the sequencing lanes. Using the same blood draw, the study looked at two additional independent replicas of 1 million unique cDNA reads for two donors, one aged 18 to 29 and the other aged 80 or older. Using deep sequencing normalized with unique cDNA molecular identifiers, the study measured how TCR beta repertoire diversity changes with age. Broad study findings and their caveats: As age increased, observed TCR beta diversity per million T cells dropped in a roughly linear way, and a significant reduction was already evident by age roughly 40. Since profiling was done on bulk unsorted PBMCs, naive and antigen-experienced compartments could not be conclusively compared. The CMV infection status of donors was not known, potentially confounding age-related changes in expanded clonotypes. Compared with the aged group, the long-lived group had more naive CD4+ T cells, fewer expanded clones and increased TCR diversity, a pattern suggesting age selection. Observed TCR beta diversity correlated strongly with the percentage of naive T cells measured by flow cytometry. Total diversity estimates from one million sequenced T cells were considered lower bounds and underestimates.

Trimming costs V 4 bases and J 4 bases, and their ends lie 20 bases apart. The CDR3 covers 16 residues, taking in both the cysteine and the phenylalanine. Kept here is only the CDR3 DNA, which spans 48 bases and is read in frame from base 1. Looking up the germline V gene yields CDR1 MGHRA and CDR2 YSYEKL. About this clonotype itself: No cognate antigen has been identified for it. The record has no base qualities; no much larger clone is one base away.

Donors were a few dozen systemically healthy Caucasian individuals from Russia aged roughly 6 to 90 years. Roughly 11 milliliters of peripheral blood were drawn from each donor into EDTA-treated Vacutainer tubes. Ficoll-Paque density-gradient centrifugation was used to isolate PBMCs, with at least 6 million obtained per sample. Total RNA was extracted from PBMCs with Trizol reagent, with at least 5 micrograms obtained per sample. The percentages of naive CD45RAhigh/CD27high T cells were determined by flow cytometry on a PBMC aliquot from every donor. The library was prepared using 5' RACE. The instrument was an Illumina HiSeq 2500. A second PCR of roughly 6 to 11 cycles was run with a J-beta primer mix and a sample-barcoded 5' primer. A template-switch 5' adaptor carrying 12 random nucleotides introduced a unique molecular identifier onto each TCR beta cDNA molecule. Each sample yielded at least 3 million CDR3-containing paired-end reads. The Mint cDNA synthesis kit, primed by a TRBC-specific oligonucleotide, was used to synthesize first-strand cDNA from all RNA. Following uracil-DNA glycosylase treatment, a first 18-cycle PCR with universal primers M1SS and BC2_uni_R was performed on all cDNA. The paper's processing steps were these. For normalization, 1 million high-quality reads were randomly selected from each sample, with every read carrying a distinct molecular identifier. Reads with shared molecular identifiers were discarded instead of being binned into consensus sequences. MiTCR, run with a Q25 quality threshold and the strictest error-elimination algorithm, handled CDR3 identification, clonotype clustering and error correction. A nonparametric unseen species model using Euler transformation provided a lower-bound estimate of total TCR beta diversity. TCRdb reanalyzed the raw reads on its own, using fastp at Q25 for trimming and MiXCR for clone calling, and kept in-frame beta chains. Entries that share a CDR3 protein sequence are merged under the most common genes and DNA. The V and J calls and clone size are TCRdb's, not the authors'. This sample has roughly 800,000 distinct CDR3 sequences in its table, and less than 70% of those were observed once. The ten largest account for 40% to 50% of the sample.

The chain links TRBV4-1 with TRBJ2-7, with the D gene possibly TRBD1 or TRBD2, each one fitting 6 bases. Material for sequencing was blood. The TCR comes from a man older than 75 in good health. The nucleotide sequence reads TGCGCCAGCAGCCCTAGGGGGGCGGCGGACCTTTACGAGCAGTACTTC. Its protein is CASSPRGAADLYEQYF.